A single TCR beta chain is shown here with its context. The data belong to a study of control samples from healthy donors and cancer patients. Profiling relied on immunoSEQ multiplex PCR, and the TCRdb table lists in-frame clones only, not all of them. This table holds around 140,000 clones, about 90% found once. The CDR3 consists of 14 residues. V lost 3 bases and J 1 base, leaving 4 bases between the germline ends. Germline V gene data show CDR1 as MNHNS and CDR2 as SASEGT. The sequencing input was blood. The sequence was obtained from a woman aged 50 to 60 in good health. The chain is built from TRBV6-1 and TRBJ2-6; D unresolved. CDR3 protein: CASSELSGANVLTF. The CDR3, as DNA: TGTGCCAGCAGTGAGCTATCTGGGGCCAACGTCCTGACTTTC.